These 28 T cell receptor beta chains share one sample of origin, sequenced in a study of T-cell reconstitution after alpha-beta-depleted transplantation in children. The TCRbeta library was prepared with unique molecular identifiers. TCRdb redid the calling of the PCR reads with MiXCR, one entry per CDR3 protein. There are about 100,000 distinct CDR3 sequences in the sample; about 6.4% occur only once, and approximately 23% lies in the top ten. The material sequenced was PBMCs, mostly from graft donor cells, taken 360 days after TCRalphabeta/CD19-depleted stem cell transplant. The source is a male patient aged 2 to 9 who had a stem cell transplant for acute lymphoblastic leukemia, so the T cells may come from the graft donor.

This clonotype showed up many times. This chain links TRBV20-1 with TRBJ2-1, with D possibly TRBD2 on 6 matching bases. Trimming left V 0 bases short and J 4 bases short, with 16 bases between. Germline values: CDR1 DFQATT, CDR2 SNEGSKA (reference sequence). This CDR3 contains 16 residues. The CDR3 is CSARDPEGLGYNEQFF. The CDR3 DNA reads as TGCAGTGCTAGAGACCCGGAGGGCCTCGGGTACAATGAGCAGTTCTTC.

In this sample, this clonotype turned up many times. This rearrangement joins TRBV5-1 to TRBJ2-7, with 9 bases matching TRBD1. There are 15 residues in the CDR3. The V segment lost 4 bases and the J segment 3 bases; nucleotides outside the gene matches: 8. Germline assignment: CDR1 SGHRS and CDR2 YFSETQ. The CDR3 DNA follows: TGCGCCAGCAGCCTCATCAGGACAGGGGTCTACGAGCAGTACTTC. It specifies CASSLIRTGVYEQYF. Looking up the rest from reference TRBV5-1 and TRBJ2-7 gives the full variable domain: KAGVTQTPRYLIKTRGQQVTLSCSPISGHRSVSWYQQTPGQGLQFLFEYFSETQRNKGNFPGRFSGRQFSNSRSEMNVSTLELGDSALYLCASSLIRTGVYEQYFGPGTRLTVT.

This clonotype appeared many times. At one end the junction does not follow the germline gene, possibly because of a read error. The chain employs TRBV5-1 and TRBJ2-7, with TRBD1 matching 8 bases. This CDR3 has 12 residues. The germline gives CDR1 SGHRS, CDR2 YFSETQ. CDR3 sequence (DNA): TGCGCCAGCAGCTTATCGCGGGACAGGCCCCACTTC. Its protein is CASSLSRDRPHF.

This clonotype was seen repeatedly, ten times or more. The chain combines TRBV7-9 with TRBJ2-2; D possibly corresponds to TRBD2 (6 bases). CDR3 size: 16 residues. The V and J ends lost 2 bases and 4 bases respectively, with 14 bases between them. The germline CDR1 and CDR2 sequences are SEHNR and FQNEAQ (reference sequence). The CDR3 reads CASSLLGLKSTGELFF. The CDR3, as DNA: TGTGCCAGCAGCTTATTGGGACTGAAATCCACCGGGGAGCTGTTTTTT.

J is TRBJ2-1 and V is TRBV28; 7 bases are a match to TRBD2. The CDR3 spans 16 residues. Germline V gene sequence: CDR1 MDHEN, CDR2 SYDVKM. J gave up 5 bases and V 5 bases, and 12 bases lay outside the gene matches. CDR3 region: CASSARTRSPHNEQFF. CDR3 in DNA: TGTGCCAGCAGTGCCCGGACTAGGTCTCCCCACAATGAGCAGTTCTTC.

The table lists this clonotype with many counts. The genes are TRBV9 and TRBJ1-2; 7 bases align to TRBD1. The CDR3 covers 15 residues. The V gene's germline CDR1 is SGDLS and CDR2 YYNGEE. V lost 4 bases, J lost 3 bases, and 9 bases stayed unmatched. CDR3 nucleotides: TGTGCCAGCAGCTCCCCCGACAGGGTCTACTATGGCTACACCTTC. It translates to CASSSPDRVYYGYTF.

V gene TRBV5-6 combines with J gene TRBJ2-7, with a possible D match to TRBD1 (5 bases). V gave up 3 bases and J gave up 3 bases, with 10 bases separating them. CDR3 size: 13 residues. CDR1 is SGHDT and CDR2 is YYEEEE in the germline V gene. As DNA, the CDR3 is TGTGCCAGCAGCTCCCAGGGATACTACGAGCAGTACTTC. Its protein product is CASSSQGYYEQYF.

This clonotype was recorded a few times. The rearrangement links TRBV19 to TRBJ1-1, with a weak D call TRBD1 (5 bases). V shed 4 bases and J shed 4 bases, with 7 bases lying between them. The length of the CDR3 is 12 residues. Germline lookup yields CDR1 LNHDA and CDR2 SQIVND (reference sequence). As DNA, the CDR3 is TGTGCCAGTAGTAGAGGGACCACTGAAGCTTTCTTT. It codes for CASSRGTTEAFF. Full variable domain (outside the CDR3, taken from reference TRBV19 and TRBJ1-1): DGGITQSPKYLFRKEGQNVTLSCEQNLNHDAMYWYRQDPGQGLRLIYYSQIVNDFQKGDIAEGYSVSREKKESFPLTVTSAQKNPTAFYLCASSRGTTEAFFGQGTRLTVV.

With regard to this clonotype: This sequence may be a read error, since a much larger clone differs from it by one base. The rearrangement links TRBV9 to TRBJ2-2; D call uncertain. The CDR3 spans 12 residues. The germline V gene encodes CDR1 SGDLS and CDR2 YYNGEE. Trimming removed 8 bases at V and 3 bases at J, with 8 bases between. The CDR3 protein is CARSPHTGELFF. The DNA for the CDR3 is TGTGCCAGAAGCCCCCACACCGGGGAGCTGTTTTTT.

This clonotype came up many times. The chain is built from TRBV2 and TRBJ2-4; D perhaps matches TRBD1 (6 bases). CDR1 is SNHLY and CDR2 is FYNNEI in the germline V gene. Trimming pared 5 bases from V and 0 bases from J, leaving 11 bases between. CDR3 length: 15 residues. The CDR3 here is CASSPGTRAKNIQYF. In DNA form, the CDR3 reads TGTGCCAGCAGTCCCGGGACAAGAGCCAAAAACATTCAGTACTTC.

Ten or more counts support this clonotype. This chain joins TRBV24-1 and TRBJ2-2; no reliable D call. This CDR3 has 15 amino acids. V was cut by 12 bases and J by 0 bases, with 16 bases left in between. From germline, CDR1 is KGHDR and CDR2 SFDVKD. The CDR3 DNA reads TGTGCCGCAGGACCCCGGCGGCCGAACACCGGGGAGCTGTTTTTT. Encoded protein: CAAGPRRPNTGELFF.

This clonotype was recorded only once. The chain recombines TRBV6-1 with TRBJ2-5; the D gene is possibly TRBD2 (5 bases). Trimming took 7 bases from V and 5 from J, leaving 17 bases between them. This CDR3 has 14 amino acids. Germline CDR1 and CDR2: MNHNS and SASEGT. DNA of the CDR3: TGTGCCAGCACCATAGCGTGGGAATGGGAGACCCAGTACTTC. Protein sequence: CASTIAWEWETQYF.

This clonotype has a single count. V is TRBV4-1 and J is TRBJ2-2; TRBD2 matches 9 bases. The junction had 9 bases not matched to a gene; V was cut back by 4 bases and J by 6 bases. CDR3 length: 16 amino acids. CDR1 is MGHRA, CDR2 YSYEKL, per germline. The DNA for the CDR3 is TGCGCCAGCAGCCCAAGGGTAGCGGGAGTTCCCGGGGAGCTGTTTTTT. This gives the protein CASSPRVAGVPGELFF.

This clonotype was detected many times. The gene calls are TRBV9 and TRBJ2-3; 9 bases match TRBD2. CDR3 size: 16 residues. Germline V gene sequence: CDR1 SGDLS, CDR2 YYNGEE. The V gene end was trimmed by 1 base and the J gene end by 1 base; junction bases not matched to a gene: 4. The CDR3 is CASSVLAGYGTDTQYF. For the CDR3, the DNA is TGTGCCAGCAGCGTACTAGCGGGATACGGCACAGATACGCAGTATTTT.

This clonotype was counted a few times. The chain has TRBV4-3 and TRBJ1-2; TRBD1 might be the D (6 bases). Germline CDR1 LGHNA, CDR2 YSLEER. Between the trimmed V and J ends, which lost 0 bases and 4 bases, there was a span of 15 bases. This CDR3 spans 16 amino acids. The CDR3 DNA sequence: TGCGCCAGCAGCCAAGAACAGGGCATCGGGGGCTATGGCTACACCTTC. As protein: CASSQEQGIGGYGYTF.

J is TRBJ2-1 and V is TRBV2, with 11 bases lining up with TRBD2. The junction had 10 bases not matched to a gene; V was cut back by 6 bases and J by 0 bases. The CDR3 is 18 amino acids. Germline V lookup: CDR1 SNHLY, CDR2 FYNNEI. CDR3 sequence reads: CASSAGLAGVSSYNEQFF. CDR3 in DNA: TGTGCCAGCAGCGCTGGACTAGCGGGCGTTAGCTCCTACAATGAGCAGTTCTTC.

This clonotype was observed at least ten times. The genes are TRBV2 and TRBJ2-5; the match to TRBD1 covers 8 bases. V trimming: 8 bases; J trimming: 4 bases; junction bases outside the gene matches: 6. The CDR3 is 13 residues long. Germline CDR1 reads SNHLY; CDR2 reads FYNNEI. The CDR3 sequence is CASQGQELETQYF. CDR3 DNA: TGTGCCAGCCAGGGACAGGAGCTAGAGACCCAGTACTTC.

This clonotype was seen more than once but under ten times. The rearrangement uses TRBV28 and TRBJ1-5; unclear D gene. Deletions cut 6 bases from V and 2 bases from J, with 11 bases between. The CDR3 length is 14 residues. Germline V CDR1 and CDR2: MDHEN, SYDVKM. The CDR3 loop reads CASSQRTGNQPQHF. The CDR3 region has the DNA TGTGCCAGCAGCCAGAGGACTGGCAATCAGCCCCAGCATTTT.

In this sample, this clonotype turned up a few times. The chain uses TRBV27 and TRBJ2-7; 7 nucleotides align to TRBD2. Germline V gene sequence: CDR1 MNHEY, CDR2 SMNVEV (reference sequence). CDR3 length equals 14 residues. V lost 8 bases and J lost 0; bases outside the gene matches: 7. Written as DNA, the CDR3 is TGTGCCAGCTCTCTAGCGGTTAGCTCCTACGAGCAGTACTTC. This encodes CASSLAVSSYEQYF.

This clonotype showed up many times. The J gene is TRBJ1-2, the V gene TRBV7-8, with a tentative D call TRBD1 (5 bases). The CDR3 runs to 14 residues. Germline V gene sequence: CDR1 SGHVS, CDR2 FQNEAQ. V was shortened by 3 bases and J by 2 bases, with 10 bases between the two germline ends. CDR3 region: CASSLAGRNYGYTF. The CDR3 DNA sequence: TGTGCCAGCAGCTTGGCGGGACGGAACTATGGCTACACCTTC. The full variable domain, in which reference TRBV7-8 and TRBJ1-2 provide the parts outside the CDR3, is GAGVSQSPRYKVAKRGQDVALRCDPISGHVSLFWYQQALGQGPEFLTYFQNEAQLDKSGLPSDRFFAERPEGSVSTLKIQRTQQEDSAVYLCASSLAGRNYGYTFGSGTRLTVV.

This clonotype was seen many times. The V gene is TRBV9, the J gene TRBJ2-2, with 7 nucleotides matching TRBD2. J was trimmed by 1 base and V by 4 bases; bases with no gene match: 4. The germline V gene encodes CDR1 SGDLS and CDR2 YYNGEE. This CDR3 spans 15 amino acids. In DNA form, the CDR3 reads TGTGCCAGCAGCCGGCGGGGGAGGAACACCGGGGAGCTGTTTTTT. Translated: CASSRRGRNTGELFF.

This clonotype turned up a few times. The J gene is TRBJ1-5, the V gene TRBV4-3; D remains ambiguous. V lost 4 bases and J 5 bases, leaving 12 bases between the germline ends. Per germline, CDR1 LGHNA and CDR2 YSLEER. The CDR3 is 14 amino acids. CDR3 in amino acids: CASSPRTGDQPQHF. The CDR3 DNA is TGCGCCAGCAGCCCTAGGACGGGAGATCAGCCCCAGCATTTT.

This clonotype has at least ten counts. V usage is TRBV6-5 and J usage is TRBJ2-7; no reliable D call. V shed 6 bases and J shed 4 bases, with 10 bases lying between them. The CDR3 extends over 12 amino acids. In germline, CDR1 is MNHEY, CDR2 SVGAGI. In DNA form, the CDR3 reads TGTGCCAGCAGCCCCGACCTATACGAGCAGTACTTC. It translates to CASSPDLYEQYF.

This clonotype was counted ten times or more. The chain combines TRBV29-1 with TRBJ2-5; TRBD2 matches 10 bases. The CDR3 loop spans 14 amino acids. V gave up 5 bases and J gave up 5 bases; unmatched junction bases: 8. Germline lookup yields CDR1 SQVTM and CDR2 ANQGSEA. The CDR3, as DNA: TGCAGCGTTCATAGCGGGAGGAACCGGGAGACCCAGTACTTC. The encoded protein is CSVHSGRNRETQYF.

The V and J genes are TRBV4-2 and TRBJ1-5; tentative D call: TRBD1 (5 bases). The V and J ends lost 1 base and 5 bases respectively, with 12 bases between them. The CDR3 length is 15 residues. The germline V gene has CDR1 LGHNA and CDR2 YNFKEQ. The CDR3 sequence is CASSQVKRGDQPQHF. The DNA of the CDR3 is TGTGCCAGCAGCCAAGTGAAAAGGGGTGATCAGCCCCAGCATTTT.

V is TRBV4-3 and J is TRBJ2-2; D perhaps matches TRBD2 (5 bases). The V end was cut by 0 bases, the J end by 2 bases, with 16 bases between. CDR3 size: 18 residues. Germline-derived CDR1 and CDR2 are LGHNA and YSLEER. The CDR3 reads CASSQDWDGGPNTGELFF. The CDR3 DNA reads TGCGCCAGCAGCCAAGATTGGGATGGCGGGCCCAACACCGGGGAGCTGTTTTTT.

This clonotype was found many times. The V gene is TRBV10-2, the J gene TRBJ1-6; D gene unclear. This CDR3 is built from 12 residues. V shed 4 bases and J shed 10 bases, with 8 bases lying between them. The germline V gene has CDR1 WSHSY and CDR2 SAAADI. The chain's CDR3 is CASSAGYSPLHF. As DNA, the CDR3 is TGCGCCAGCAGTGCGGGATACTCACCCCTCCACTTT.

This clonotype was seen at least ten times. The chain carries TRBV12-3 or TRBV12-4 and TRBJ1-5; D remains ambiguous. V was shortened by 1 base and J by 6 bases, with 7 bases between the two germline ends. This CDR3 spans 13 amino acids. The CDR3 DNA reads TGTGCCAGCAGTTTAGGGGGAACTCAGCCCCAGCATTTT. Its protein is CASSLGGTQPQHF.